This entry concerns a single TCR beta chain. The sample is drawn from a study of blood T cell repertoires in COVID-19. Study context: Sources were T cells, B-cell-depleted T cells, or PBMCs; the material itself was cDNA or gDNA.

The germline gives CDR1 KGHSH, CDR2 LQKENI. V shed 3 bases and J shed 7 bases, with 13 bases lying between them. The CDR3 is made up of 14 amino acids. In the authors' workflow: Nucleated cell number was recorded as an estimate derived from reference gene primer amplification. Sequencing used immunoSEQ multiplex PCR; TCRdb keeps in-frame clones, though not all of them. From that table come the V and J calls and clone size; the DNA was used to work out D and trimming. This table has 250,000 to 350,000 clones, over 75% appearing once. The sequencing input was peripheral blood. This sequence joins TRBV18 and TRBJ1-3; D ambiguous. This clonotype was obtained from a woman aged 50 to 60 with active or convalescent COVID-19. CDR3 sequence reads: CASSPSGGGNTIYF. The CDR3 region has the DNA TGTGCCAGCTCACCGTCAGGCGGAGGGAACACCATATATTTT.